This T cell receptor beta chain was recorded in a study of cytomegalovirus exposure and HLA in healthy donors (dated by TCRdb to 2017 to 2019). A note on the overall study: An earlier analysis of 550 to 700 of the donors reported 276 Gb of sequence data and 120 million or so unique TCR beta sequences from about 179 million T cells. HLA typing covered class I and class II loci at four-digit resolution. A later analysis re-examined previously published TCR beta repertoires from about 700 donors and added high-resolution HLA genotyping to investigate patterns of TCR occurrence. The later analysis used no new phenotypic data to find candidate immune exposures, relying instead on TCR beta sequences and their occurrence across donors. The number of typed donors differed by locus: about 620-630 for A, B, C, DRB1 and DQB1; approximately 540 for DQA1; 600 to 610 for DPA1; and about 450 for DPB1. About 280 gigabases of sequencing data and 70 million to 95 million unique TCR sequences made up an early release that covered under 750 HLA-typed donors. Of the 398 genotyped donors, about 80% fell in the genetic ancestry cluster associated with self-reported Caucasian donors. To predict cytomegalovirus infection status, the study combined high-throughput TCR immunosequencing, statistical association of individual TCRs with disease status, and machine learning. All discovery cohort repertoires had been generated on a single sequencing platform. A separate validation cohort of 100 to 150 different subjects was used in addition to the roughly 670-subject first cohort. Alongside the repertoire data, information on donor age, sex, ethnicity and CMV serostatus was compiled. Among over 350 genotyped donors of the cohort, an average of approximately 230,000 unique TCR beta nucleotide sequences were sequenced per donor, roughly 18% of them non-productive. The aim of the study was to test whether cataloging public T cell receptors could identify signatures of past pathogen exposure. An earlier analysis of around 540 of the donors applied high-throughput TCR beta sequencing to assess whether each TCR beta V gene segment acted as functional or pseudogenic. A handful of DR-DQ haplotypes were treated as single units for association and clustering because of strong linkage in the cohort. Genome-wide SNP genotypes for about 65% of the 666 donors were used in a later genetic analysis, which treated that subset as a discovery cohort. The T cell repertoires of 666 subjects were profiled by immunosequencing and related to cytomegalovirus serostatus. Beyond this particular receptor, the publication reports: The study listed 150 to 200 TCR beta chains as associated with cytomegalovirus. Only TCR beta chains were sequenced in this cohort, and the absence of alpha or paired-chain data limited detectable features. Because the 87-base-pair reads could not distinguish some IMGT-functional V segments, including TRBV6-2 and TRBV6-3, those segments were excluded. Correlated functional status among segregating V segments might be attributable to linkage disequilibrium, but an unknown experimental factor could not be ruled out. In a later analysis, HLA-associated TCR beta chains were found to be more clonally expanded and to have lower generation probabilities than equally common non-associated chains. In a later analysis, several top co-occurrence clusters were reported to appear linked to parvovirus B19, influenza, CMV and Epstein-Barr virus. Because some donors lacked HLA typing at each locus, the association tests relied only on the typed subset. CMV serostatus was the only immune exposure information available for the cohort. In a later analysis, TCR association rates were found to vary across HLA loci, with the most associated TCRs seen for DRB1 alleles and the fewest for HLA-C alleles. A later analysis associated 17,000 or so TCR beta sequences with specific HLA alleles at a false discovery rate of 0.05. It was suggested by the authors that the approach could potentially be generalized to other disease states and immunological phenotypes. Because counts were too low, seventeen rarely observed V segments, including chromosome 9 orphons, were left out of the earlier analysis of 500 to 650 of the donors. A few of the identified cytomegalovirus-associated TCR beta chains were confirmed in vitro to be specific for cytomegalovirus antigens. Roughly uniform sequencing depth across donors was assumed in presence/absence analyses, although this assumption may not hold. Most CMV-associated TCR beta chains appeared to be HLA-restricted in a later analysis, and the HLA associations seemed to be driven largely by CMV exposure. Broadly in line with IMGT annotations, most TCR beta V segments showed up in productive rearrangements about 87% or about 30% of the time in an earlier analysis of 587 of the donors. Strong co-occurrence of HLA alleles, especially DR and DQ, made assigning TCR associations to individual alleles difficult. Compared with the roughly 600-donor mean, donors in an Asian-associated ancestry cluster had fewer N-insertions in productive TCRs, according to a later genetic analysis. A further reported finding was that TCR beta sequences accurately predicted the HLA-A and HLA-B alleles for most subjects in the first cohort. Most TCR sequences were seen in very few donors, while some public TCRs were found in many individuals. The classifier was reported to diagnose cytomegalovirus status with high specificity and sensitivity in both the original cohort and the validation cohort. The sequencing pipeline was judged likely to have produced a cluster of highly shared sequence variants as a technical artifact. A later genetic analysis associated a missense DCLRE1C variant with V-gene and J-gene trimming of TCR beta chains, and an independent cohort replicated the association.

This clone was seen more than once but under ten times. The antigen it binds to is not known. The input lacks base qualities; no much larger clone sits a single base away. The cohort consisted of hundreds of healthy bone marrow donors. At the time of sampling, all cohort members were nominally healthy, though unrecorded immune exposures were likely present. Of the 650 to 750 cohort members, around 290 had positive CMV serostatus and around 350 had negative CMV serostatus, and CMV serostatus was not recorded for the donor. Each donor provided a peripheral blood sample, and peripheral blood mononuclear cells were used for TCR beta sequencing. The Qiagen DNeasy Blood Extraction Kit was used to extract genomic DNA from the blood cell samples. From its cysteine to its phenylalanine, the CDR3 spans 17 amino acids. Only the CDR3 DNA stays, 51 bases, in frame from base 1. Libraries came from the immunoSEQ multiplex PCR assay. The multiplex PCR relied on a mix of 60 forward primers for TCR Vbeta segments and 13 reverse primers for TCR Jbeta segments. A multiplex PCR assay on genomic DNA amplified the CDR3 region of rearranged TCR beta genes. The Illumina HiSeq System was used to sequence the amplified TCR beta libraries as 87-base-pair reads. The authors' pipeline ran thus. Across the 500 to 850 repertoires, a later analysis counted some 81 million unique TCR beta chains, approximately 10 million of which were shared by at least two donors. Raw reads were error-corrected and collapsed into unique sequences with a nearest-neighbor algorithm that merged closely related sequences to remove PCR and sequencing errors. V, D and J gene segments were assigned by aligning CDR3 sequences to IMGT reference sequences. For a sequence to be retained, at least a six-nucleotide match to both a V gene segment and a J gene segment was required. A rearrangement counted as productive if the CDR3 had no stop codons and remained in frame with V and J, and every other rearrangement counted as non-productive. Following IMGT convention, CDR3 was defined as the stretch from the second conserved V-encoded cysteine up to the conserved J-encoded phenylalanine. The earlier analysis of about 590 of the donors excluded sequences that lacked an unambiguous match to a single V gene segment. In an earlier analysis of around 590 of the donors, a V segment was called functional when productive rearrangements were above 56.7%, and segregating when the standard deviation between donors exceeded 5%. A statistical classification framework was developed to diagnose cytomegalovirus status using the catalog of TCR beta chain sequences. In a later analysis, V and J genes were assigned by comparing TCR nucleotide sequences against IMGT/GENE-DB human TR gene sequences. The TCRdist pipeline was used in a later analysis to assign CDR3 sequences and most-parsimonious VDJ recombination scenarios. In a later analysis, each TCR beta chain was defined by its CDR3 amino acid sequence together with its V-gene family, and reads lacking a unique V-gene family were excluded. As a way to deal with suspected cross-contamination and a sequencing artifact, a later analysis dropped more than 500 nucleotide sequences that were highly shared and had low generation probability. For each public chain, a later analysis derived a clonal expansion index from normalized ranks of inferred template counts within each repertoire. A later analysis computed generation probabilities with a VDJ recombination model fitted to out-of-frame rearrangements, and checked the results against IGoR. In a later analysis, hypergeometric tests were used to score TCR-TCR, TCR-HLA and TCR-CMV co-occurrence, with a repertoire-size bias correction applied to TCR pairs. To estimate false discovery rates, a later analysis permuted the HLA or CMV assignments 20 times. A later analysis grouped co-occurring TCRs with DBSCAN, adding TCRdist sequence similarity when clustering within HLA-allele-positive subsets. Co-occurrence clustering excluded repertoires with fewer than 30,000 or more than 120,000 public chains, plus five with anomalous nucleotide sharing. TCRdb carries this immuneACCESS record with in-frame sequences only. Its versions omit some clonotypes, under half of them owing to an unresolved V gene in the studies checked, with the rest unexplained. The DNA was the basis for D and trimming; V, J and clone size are from that table. Counted in this sample were 130,000 to 150,000 clones; about three quarters of them appeared once. Approximately 15% of the sample is held by the ten biggest clonotypes.

The clonotype was recovered from a human donor in good health. The rearrangement joined TRBV1 to TRBJ1-4; TRBD1 is taken as the D call from the table, unchecked against the DNA. TRBV1 is a pseudogene. The source material was PBMCs. The nucleotide sequence reads as follows: TGCACCAGCAGCCAGATACGACAGGGAACAACTAATGAAAAACTGTTTTTT. Its protein product is CTSSQIRQGTTNEKLFF.